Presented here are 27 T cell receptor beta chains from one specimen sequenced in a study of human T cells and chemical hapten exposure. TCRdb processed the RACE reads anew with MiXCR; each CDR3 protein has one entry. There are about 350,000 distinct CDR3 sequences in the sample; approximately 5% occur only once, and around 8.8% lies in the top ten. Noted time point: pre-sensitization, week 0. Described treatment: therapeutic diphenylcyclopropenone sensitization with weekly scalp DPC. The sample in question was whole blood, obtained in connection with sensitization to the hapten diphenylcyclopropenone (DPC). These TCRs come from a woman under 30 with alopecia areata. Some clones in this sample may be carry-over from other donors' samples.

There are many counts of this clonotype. In DNA form, the CDR3 reads TGCAGCGAGCAGGGACACCTGAACACTGAAGCTTTCTTT. Translation: CSEQGHLNTEAFF. V gene TRBV29-1 combines with J gene TRBJ1-1, with a tentative D call TRBD1 (6 bases). Trimming cost V 7 bases and J 0 bases, with 12 bases left between them. The CDR3 sequence is 13 residues long. The V gene's germline CDR1 is SQVTM and CDR2 ANQGSEA.

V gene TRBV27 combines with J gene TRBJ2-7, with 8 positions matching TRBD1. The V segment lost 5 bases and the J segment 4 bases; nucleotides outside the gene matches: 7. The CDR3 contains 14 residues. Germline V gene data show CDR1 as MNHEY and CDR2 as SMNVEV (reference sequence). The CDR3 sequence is CASSSRDRQYEQYF. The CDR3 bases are TGTGCCAGCAGTAGTCGGGACAGGCAGTACGAGCAGTACTTC.

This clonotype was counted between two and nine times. CDR3 residues: CASSEGAYTGQSNQPQHF. The CDR3 region has the DNA TGTGCCAGCAGTGAAGGGGCCTATACCGGGCAAAGCAATCAGCCCCAGCATTTT. The gene calls are TRBV2 and TRBJ1-5, with D uncertain. V shed 1 base and J shed 1 base, with 17 bases lying between them. Germline lookup yields CDR1 SNHLY and CDR2 FYNNEI. CDR3 length equals 18 residues.

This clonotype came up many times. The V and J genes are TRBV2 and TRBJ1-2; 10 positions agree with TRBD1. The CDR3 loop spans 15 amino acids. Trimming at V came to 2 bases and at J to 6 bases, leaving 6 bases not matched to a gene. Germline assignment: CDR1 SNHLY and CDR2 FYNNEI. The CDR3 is CASSESTGGLHGYTF. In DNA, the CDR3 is TGTGCCAGCAGTGAATCGACAGGGGGCTTACATGGCTACACCTTC.

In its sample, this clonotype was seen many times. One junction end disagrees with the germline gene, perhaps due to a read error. CDR3 amino acids: CASSLAGARKGELRLFF. Here the CDR3 DNA reads TGTGCCAGCAGCCTAGCGGGGGCCCGTAAAGGGGAGTTACGGCTGTTTTTT. The chain is built from TRBV7-2 and TRBJ2-2; 10 bases align to TRBD2. This CDR3 contains 17 residues. The germline V gene encodes CDR1 SGHTA and CDR2 FQGNSA.

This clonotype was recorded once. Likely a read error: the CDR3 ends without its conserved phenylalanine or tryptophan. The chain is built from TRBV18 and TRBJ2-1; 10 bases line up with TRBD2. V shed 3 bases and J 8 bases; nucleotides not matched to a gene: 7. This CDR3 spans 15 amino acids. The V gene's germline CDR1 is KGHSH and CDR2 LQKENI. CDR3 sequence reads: CASSPTSGASYEQFL. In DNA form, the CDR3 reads TGTGCCAGCTCACCTACTAGCGGGGCCTCATATGAGCAGTTCCTC.

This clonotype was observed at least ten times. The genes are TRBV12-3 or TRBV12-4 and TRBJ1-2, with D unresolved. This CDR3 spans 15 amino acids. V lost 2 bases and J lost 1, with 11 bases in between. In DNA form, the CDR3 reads TGTGCCAGCAGTTTATGGGGTGGAGGTAACTATGGCTACACCTTC. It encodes CASSLWGGGNYGYTF.

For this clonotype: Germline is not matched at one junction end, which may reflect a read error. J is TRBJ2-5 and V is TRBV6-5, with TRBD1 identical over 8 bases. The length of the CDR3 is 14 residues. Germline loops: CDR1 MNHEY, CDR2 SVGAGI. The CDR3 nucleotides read TGTGCCAGCAGTTACATGACAGGGGAAGAGACCGAGTACTTC. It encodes CASSYMTGEETEYF.

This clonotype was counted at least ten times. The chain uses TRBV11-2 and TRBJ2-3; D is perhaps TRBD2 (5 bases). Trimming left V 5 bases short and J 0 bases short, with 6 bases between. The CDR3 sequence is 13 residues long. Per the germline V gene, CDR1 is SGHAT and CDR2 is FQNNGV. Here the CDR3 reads CASSGGSTDTQYF. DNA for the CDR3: TGTGCCAGCAGCGGCGGGAGCACAGATACGCAGTATTTT. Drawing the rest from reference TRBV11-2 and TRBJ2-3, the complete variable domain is EAGVAQSPRYKIIEKRQSVAFWCNPISGHATLYWYQQILGQGPKLLIQFQNNGVVDDSQLPKDRFSAERLKGVDSTLKIQPAKLEDSAVYLCASSGGSTDTQYFGPGTRLTVL.

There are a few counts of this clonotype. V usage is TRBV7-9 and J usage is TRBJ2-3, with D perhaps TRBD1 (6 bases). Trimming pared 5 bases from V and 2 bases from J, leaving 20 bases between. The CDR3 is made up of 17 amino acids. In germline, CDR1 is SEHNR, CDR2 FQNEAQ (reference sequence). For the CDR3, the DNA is TGTGCCAGCAGCCGAACCGGCCCAGGGGTCTCCACAGATACGCAGTATTTT. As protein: CASSRTGPGVSTDTQYF. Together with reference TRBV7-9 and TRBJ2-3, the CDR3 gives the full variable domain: DTGVSQNPRHKITKRGQNVTFRCDPISEHNRLYWYRQTLGQGPEFLTYFQNEAQLEKSRLLSDRFSAERPKGSFSTLEIQRTEQGDSAMYLCASSRTGPGVSTDTQYFGPGTRLTVL.

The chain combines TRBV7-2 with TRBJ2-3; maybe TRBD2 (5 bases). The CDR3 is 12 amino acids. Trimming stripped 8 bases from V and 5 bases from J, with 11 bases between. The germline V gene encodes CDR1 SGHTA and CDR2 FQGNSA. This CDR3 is CASPDGGDTQYF. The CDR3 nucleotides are TGTGCCAGCCCCGACGGAGGAGATACGCAGTATTTT.

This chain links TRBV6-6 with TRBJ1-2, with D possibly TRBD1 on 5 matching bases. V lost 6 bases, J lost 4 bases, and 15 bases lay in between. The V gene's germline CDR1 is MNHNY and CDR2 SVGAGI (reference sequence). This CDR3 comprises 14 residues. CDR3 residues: CASRLGREIYGYTF. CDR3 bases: TGTGCCAGCAGACTGGGACGGGAGATCTATGGCTACACCTTC.

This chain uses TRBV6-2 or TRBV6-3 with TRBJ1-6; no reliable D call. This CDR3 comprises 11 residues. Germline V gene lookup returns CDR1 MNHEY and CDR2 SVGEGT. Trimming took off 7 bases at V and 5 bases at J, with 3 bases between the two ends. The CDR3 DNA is TGTGCCAGCAAAGATAATTCACCCCTCCACTTT. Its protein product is CASKDNSPLHF.

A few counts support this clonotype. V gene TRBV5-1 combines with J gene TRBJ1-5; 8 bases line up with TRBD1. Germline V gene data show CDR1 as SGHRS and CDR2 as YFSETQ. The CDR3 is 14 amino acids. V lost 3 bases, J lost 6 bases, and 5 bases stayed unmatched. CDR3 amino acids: CASSYDRGSQPQHF. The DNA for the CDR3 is TGCGCCAGCAGCTACGACAGGGGAAGTCAGCCCCAGCATTTT.

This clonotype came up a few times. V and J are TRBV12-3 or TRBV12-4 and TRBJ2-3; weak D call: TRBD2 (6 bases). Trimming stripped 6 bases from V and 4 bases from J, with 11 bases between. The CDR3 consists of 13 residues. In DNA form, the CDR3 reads TGTGCCAGCAGCTGGGACTTCCCAGATACGCAGTATTTT. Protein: CASSWDFPDTQYF.

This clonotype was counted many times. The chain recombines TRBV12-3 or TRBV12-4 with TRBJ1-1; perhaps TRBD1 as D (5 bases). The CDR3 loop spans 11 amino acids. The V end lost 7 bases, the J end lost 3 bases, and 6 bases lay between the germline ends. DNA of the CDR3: TGTGCCAGCAAGGGGCACACTGAAGCTTTCTTT. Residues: CASKGHTEAFF.

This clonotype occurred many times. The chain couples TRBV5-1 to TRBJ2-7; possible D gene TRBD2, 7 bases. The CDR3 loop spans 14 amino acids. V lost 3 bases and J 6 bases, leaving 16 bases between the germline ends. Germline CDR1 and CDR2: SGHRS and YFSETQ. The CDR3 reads CASSSGGLPAEQYF. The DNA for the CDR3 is TGCGCCAGCAGCTCCGGGGGGCTCCCTGCCGAGCAGTACTTC.

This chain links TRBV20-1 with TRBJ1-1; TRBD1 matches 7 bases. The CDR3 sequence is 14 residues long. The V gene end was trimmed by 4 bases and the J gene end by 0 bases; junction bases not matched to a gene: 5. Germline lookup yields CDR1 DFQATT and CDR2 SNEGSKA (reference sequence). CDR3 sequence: CSAIRQGMNTEAFF. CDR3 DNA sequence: TGCAGTGCTATTAGACAGGGCATGAACACTGAAGCTTTCTTT.

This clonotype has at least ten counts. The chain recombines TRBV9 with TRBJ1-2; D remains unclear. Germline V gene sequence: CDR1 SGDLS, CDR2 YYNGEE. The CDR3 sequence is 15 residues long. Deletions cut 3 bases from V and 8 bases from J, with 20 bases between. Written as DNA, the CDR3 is TGTGCCAGCAGCGCAAAGCCCGGACTTCCCCGGGGCTACACCTTC. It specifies CASSAKPGLPRGYTF.

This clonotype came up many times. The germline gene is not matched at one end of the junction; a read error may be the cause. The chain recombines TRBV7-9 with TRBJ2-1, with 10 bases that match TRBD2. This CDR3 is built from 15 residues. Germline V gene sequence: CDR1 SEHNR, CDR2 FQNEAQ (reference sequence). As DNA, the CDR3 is TGTGCCAGCAGCCTAGCGGGGGTCCCTACCCATGAGCAGTTCTTC. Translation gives CASSLAGVPTHEQFF.

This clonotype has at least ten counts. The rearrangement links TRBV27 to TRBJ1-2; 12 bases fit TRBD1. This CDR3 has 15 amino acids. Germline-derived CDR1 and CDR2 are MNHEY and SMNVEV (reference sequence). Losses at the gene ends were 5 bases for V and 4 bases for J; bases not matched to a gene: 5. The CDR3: CASSPGTGGGYGYTF. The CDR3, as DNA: TGTGCCAGCAGTCCCGGGACAGGGGGCGGCTATGGCTACACCTTC.

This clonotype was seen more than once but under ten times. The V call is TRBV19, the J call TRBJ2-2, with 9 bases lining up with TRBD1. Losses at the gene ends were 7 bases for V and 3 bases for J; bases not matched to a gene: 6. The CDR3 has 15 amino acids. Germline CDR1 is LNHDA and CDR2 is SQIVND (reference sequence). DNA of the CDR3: TGTGCCAGTACCCGGGACAGGGCCGACACCGGGGAGCTGTTTTTT. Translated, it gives CASTRDRADTGELFF.

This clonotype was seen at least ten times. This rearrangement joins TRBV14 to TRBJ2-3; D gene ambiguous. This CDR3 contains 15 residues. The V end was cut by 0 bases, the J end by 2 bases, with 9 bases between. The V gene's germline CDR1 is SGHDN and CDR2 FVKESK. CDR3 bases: TGTGCCAGCAGCCAAGATTCCCCGCTCACAGATACGCAGTATTTT. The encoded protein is CASSQDSPLTDTQYF.

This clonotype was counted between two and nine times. The CDR3 here is CSVDGRDRGYDEQYF. CDR3 bases: TGCAGCGTTGACGGTCGGGACAGGGGATACGACGAGCAGTACTTC. The genes are TRBV29-1 and TRBJ2-7; TRBD1 agrees at 10 bases. CDR1 and CDR2 (germline): SQVTM, ANQGSEA. Trimming took 3 bases from V and 5 from J; bases not matched to a gene: 10. This CDR3 is built from 15 residues.

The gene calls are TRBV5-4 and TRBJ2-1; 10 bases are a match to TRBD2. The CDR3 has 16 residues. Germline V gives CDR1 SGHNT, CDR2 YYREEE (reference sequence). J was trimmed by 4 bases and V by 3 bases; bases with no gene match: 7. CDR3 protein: CASSSQAGGLYNEQFF. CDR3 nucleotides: TGTGCCAGCAGCTCACAAGCGGGGGGGCTTTACAATGAGCAGTTCTTC.

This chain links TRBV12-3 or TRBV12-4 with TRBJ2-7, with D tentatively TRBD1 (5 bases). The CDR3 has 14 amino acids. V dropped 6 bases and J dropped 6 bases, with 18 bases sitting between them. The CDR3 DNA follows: TGTGCCAGCAGCCCCAGGGAATCTGCCTTCGAGCAGTACTTC. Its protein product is CASSPRESAFEQYF.

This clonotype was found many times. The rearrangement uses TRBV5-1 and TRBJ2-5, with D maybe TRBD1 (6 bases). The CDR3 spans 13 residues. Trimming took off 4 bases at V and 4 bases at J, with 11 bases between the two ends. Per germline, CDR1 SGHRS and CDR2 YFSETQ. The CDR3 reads CASSRDRRETQYF. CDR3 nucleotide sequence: TGCGCCAGCAGCCGCGACAGGAGAGAGACCCAGTACTTC.